Presented here are 26 T cell receptor beta chains from one specimen sequenced in a study of T cell repertoires in cytomegalovirus infection. What these receptors recognize is not known. MiXCR was run by TCRdb on the reads, yielding one entry per CDR3 protein. The data hold some 920,000 distinct CDR3 sequences, with around 32% observed a single time. The source was cultured CD8+ T cells from PBMCs, collected from culture after CMV antigen stimulation. Receptors originate from a human donor in good health (CMV status not recorded). Some clones in this sample may be carry-over from other donors' samples.

The chain links TRBV28 to TRBJ2-7; D is possibly TRBD1 or TRBD2 (5 bases each). The CDR3 extends over 15 amino acids. Germline V gene data show CDR1 as MDHEN and CDR2 as SYDVKM. The V end lost 4 bases, the J end lost 5 bases, and 18 bases lay between the germline ends. CDR3 loop: CASSSARGRVDEQYV. The CDR3 nucleotides read TGTGCCAGCAGTTCCGCCCGGGGCCGGGTTGACGAGCAGTACGTC.

V is TRBV3-1 and J is TRBJ2-1; TRBD2 agrees at 8 bases. The CDR3 runs 16 residues. CDR1 LGHDT and CDR2 YNNKEL come from the germline V gene (reference sequence). V was clipped by 4 bases and J by 4 bases; unmatched bases: 9. CDR3 region: CASSPPGAGEYNEQFF. The DNA for the CDR3 is TGTGCCAGCAGCCCCCCGGGAGCGGGGGAGTACAATGAGCAGTTCTTC.

The V gene is TRBV9, the J gene TRBJ2-6; either TRBD1 or TRBD2 may supply D (5 bases each). The germline CDR1 and CDR2 sequences are SGDLS and YYNGEE. The CDR3 is 17 amino acids. Deletions cut 5 bases from V and 4 bases from J, with 19 bases between. The CDR3 reads CASRYSRGGSGANVLTF. The DNA of the CDR3 is TGTGCCAGCAGGTACTCAAGGGGCGGGTCCGGGGCCAACGTCCTGACTTTC.

The gene calls are TRBV12-3 or TRBV12-4 and TRBJ2-5; D gene unclear. The CDR3 is 14 amino acids. Trimming removed 3 bases at V and 1 base at J, with 9 bases between. In DNA form, the CDR3 reads TGTGCCAGCAGTTTTGAGAGTCTCCAAGAGACCCAGTACTTC. Protein: CASSFESLQETQYF.

As for this clonotype: A read error may explain this, as a much larger clone is one base away. The chain links TRBV7-9 to TRBJ1-2; 9 bases match TRBD1. This CDR3 has 15 residues. Germline V gene data show CDR1 as SEHNR and CDR2 as FQNEAQ (reference sequence). The CDR3 nucleotides read TGTGTCAGCAGCCGGACAGGGGTAGCTAACTATGGCTACACCTTC. Residues: CVSSRTGVANYGYTF.

The chain recombines TRBV28 with TRBJ2-3, with 11 bases matching TRBD2. Germline loops: CDR1 MDHEN, CDR2 SYDVKM. The ends lost 3 bases at V and 1 base at J; junction bases unmatched: 9. The CDR3 has 18 amino acids. Here the CDR3 reads CASSLSTSGVSGTDTQYF. The CDR3, as DNA: TGTGCCAGCAGTTTGTCGACTAGCGGGGTGAGCGGCACAGATACGCAGTATTTT.

The V and J genes are TRBV7-9 and TRBJ1-4, with TRBD1 as a possible D gene (5 bases). This CDR3 contains 16 residues. Germline V gene data show CDR1 as SEHNR and CDR2 as FQNEAQ (reference sequence). V lost 1 base to trimming and J lost 8 bases, with 17 bases between them. CDR3 region: CASSLDSAGVQEKLFF. The CDR3 coding sequence is TGTGCCAGCAGCTTAGATTCGGCGGGGGTTCAGGAAAAACTGTTTTTT. Looking up the rest from reference TRBV7-9 and TRBJ1-4 gives the full variable domain: DTGVSQNPRHKITKRGQNVTFRCDPISEHNRLYWYRQTLGQGPEFLTYFQNEAQLEKSRLLSDRFSAERPKGSFSTLEIQRTEQGDSAMYLCASSLDSAGVQEKLFFGSGTQLSVL.

Concerning this clonotype itself: One base away lies a much larger clone, so this may be a sequencing read error. The chain uses TRBV7-2 and TRBJ2-1, with 8 nucleotides matching TRBD2. CDR1 and CDR2 (germline): SGHTA, FQGNSA. The CDR3 has 16 amino acids. CDR3 residues: CASSTPARGVYNGQFF. The CDR3 DNA follows: TGTGCCAGCAGCACTCCTGCGCGGGGGGTTTACAATGGGCAGTTCTTC.

In its sample, this clonotype was seen once. The chain employs TRBV19 and TRBJ1-1; tentative D call: TRBD1 (6 bases). With 7 bases removed from V and 0 bases from J, the gap between germline ends came to 24 bases. Germline CDR1 reads LNHDA; CDR2 reads SQIVND (reference sequence). The CDR3 spans 18 residues. CDR3 nucleotides: TGTGCCAGTAAAGAATGGTGGGGGAAGACAGGAATGAACACTGAAGCTTTCTTT. Translation gives CASKEWWGKTGMNTEAFF.

The chain carries TRBV27 and TRBJ2-3; 8 nucleotides agree with TRBD1. V shed 5 bases and J 2 bases; nucleotides not matched to a gene: 18. The CDR3 spans 19 residues. Germline V gene sequence: CDR1 MNHEY, CDR2 SMNVEV (reference sequence). CDR3 DNA sequence: TGTGCCAGCAGTCCCCTCGACAGGGGCTCCCACTCCTTCACAGATACGCAGTATTTT. It specifies CASSPLDRGSHSFTDTQYF.

The chain is built from TRBV7-6 and TRBJ1-4; D gene unclear. The ends were cut back, 7 bases at V and 8 bases at J, with 11 bases in the middle. The germline V gene has CDR1 SGHVS and CDR2 FNYEAQ. CDR3 size: 12 residues. CDR3 in DNA: TGTGCCAGCAACCCGGGAGACGAAAAACTGTTTTTT. This gives the protein CASNPGDEKLFF.

This clonotype was observed many times. The J gene is TRBJ2-3, the V gene TRBV7-2, with D possibly TRBD1 on 6 matching bases. Germline values: CDR1 SGHTA, CDR2 FQGNSA. V lost 5 bases and J lost 2, with 17 bases in between. This CDR3 is built from 16 residues. The CDR3 loop is CASSPEGQTYTDTQYF. CDR3 coding DNA: TGTGCCAGCAGCCCAGAAGGACAGACTTACACAGATACGCAGTATTTT.

The chain links TRBV7-9 to TRBJ2-1; D unclear. V shed 0 bases and J shed 7 bases, with 10 bases lying between them. Germline V gene data show CDR1 as SEHNR and CDR2 as FQNEAQ (reference sequence). This CDR3 is built from 14 residues. CDR3 in amino acids: CASSLAWTQNEQFF. The DNA for the CDR3 is TGTGCCAGCAGCTTAGCGTGGACCCAAAATGAGCAGTTCTTC.

The V call is TRBV10-2, the J call TRBJ2-3; no clear D. This CDR3 comprises 14 residues. CDR1 is WSHSY and CDR2 is SAAADI in the germline V gene. The V and J ends lost 2 bases and 2 bases respectively, with 8 bases between them. The CDR3 loop reads CASSERANTDTQYF. In nucleotides, the CDR3 is TGCGCCAGCAGTGAGAGGGCCAACACAGATACGCAGTATTTT.

This chain connects TRBV27 to TRBJ1-4; D gene uncertain. Germline V gene lookup returns CDR1 MNHEY and CDR2 SMNVEV (reference sequence). Deletions cut 1 base from V and 7 bases from J, with 13 bases between. The CDR3 length is 15 residues. The CDR3 nucleotides read TGTGCCAGCAGTTTATTAGAGGGTGTAGGTGAAAAACTGTTTTTT. Translation: CASSLLEGVGEKLFF.

This clonotype has more than one count but fewer than ten. The chain links TRBV10-3 to TRBJ2-3; 10 bases agree with TRBD2. The germline V gene encodes CDR1 ENHRY and CDR2 SYGVKD. V shed 8 bases, J shed 2 bases, and the junction held 10 bases outside the gene matches. This CDR3 comprises 16 residues. The CDR3 loop reads CAIGVLAGILTDTQYF. The CDR3 coding sequence is TGTGCCATCGGGGTACTAGCGGGGATCCTCACAGATACGCAGTATTTT.

The chain is built from TRBV14 and TRBJ2-3; a possible D gene is TRBD1 (5 bases). V was shortened by 7 bases and J by 4 bases, with 12 bases between the two germline ends. This CDR3 contains 13 residues. Germline V gives CDR1 SGHDN, CDR2 FVKESK. The CDR3 reads CASTKTGADTQYF. The DNA of the CDR3 is TGTGCCAGCACCAAAACAGGTGCAGATACGCAGTATTTT.

This clonotype was seen a few times. The chain is built from TRBV15 and TRBJ1-1; the D is unclear. Per germline, CDR1 LNHNV and CDR2 YYDKDF (reference sequence). The CDR3 loop spans 11 amino acids. Trimming cost V 1 base and J 7 bases, with 4 bases left between them. The CDR3, as DNA: TGTGCCACCAGCAGAGGGTATGAAGCTTTCTTT. This translates into CATSRGYEAFF.

The chain has TRBV7-6 and TRBJ1-6; no clear D. Germline CDR1 is SGHVS and CDR2 is FNYEAQ. The CDR3 length is 15 residues. Deletions cut 2 bases from V and 0 bases from J, with 5 bases between. CDR3 residues: CASSLKSSYNSPLHF. For the CDR3, the DNA is TGTGCCAGCAGCTTAAAGAGCTCCTATAATTCACCCCTCCACTTT.

This chain uses TRBV6-5 with TRBJ1-2; unclear D gene. The CDR3 is 16 amino acids. CDR1 is MNHEY and CDR2 is SVGAGI in the germline V gene. The germline V and J ends were trimmed by 0 bases and 8 bases, with 19 bases remaining between them. The CDR3 DNA is TGTGCCAGCAGTTACTCGAAACGGTCCGCAGCGGGCGGCTACACCTTC. Translation gives CASSYSKRSAAGGYTF.

At least ten counts were recorded for this clonotype. This chain links TRBV7-2 with TRBJ2-5; 8 bases align to TRBD1. V was pared by 7 bases and J by 4 bases, with 14 bases of the junction left unmatched. Germline loops: CDR1 SGHTA, CDR2 FQGNSA. There are 16 residues in the CDR3. The CDR3 DNA reads TGTGCCAGCACTCTCCTCTCAACCGGGACAGGAGAGACCCAGTACTTC. Protein sequence: CASTLLSTGTGETQYF.

This clonotype showed up just a few times. The CDR3 here is CASSTHGPPLSGYTF. The CDR3 DNA reads TGTGCCAGTAGTACGCACGGGCCGCCACTATCTGGCTACACCTTC. The chain links TRBV19 to TRBJ1-2; D gene ambiguous. Germline values: CDR1 LNHDA, CDR2 SQIVND (reference sequence). The CDR3 extends over 15 amino acids. V was trimmed by 4 bases and J by 7 bases, leaving 19 bases between them.

This clonotype has ten or more counts. The V call is TRBV7-6, the J call TRBJ2-1; no clear D. Germline loops: CDR1 SGHVS, CDR2 FNYEAQ. The ends were cut back, 1 base at V and 3 bases at J, with 10 bases in the middle. CDR3 length: 15 residues. The CDR3 protein is CASSLVQVVYNEQFF. For the CDR3, the DNA is TGTGCCAGCAGCTTAGTGCAGGTCGTCTACAATGAGCAGTTCTTC.

This clonotype was picked up a small number of times. This chain joins TRBV27 and TRBJ1-1; perhaps TRBD1 as D (5 bases). The CDR3 runs to 14 residues. The germline gives CDR1 MNHEY, CDR2 SMNVEV (reference sequence). Trimming took 5 bases from V and 1 from J, leaving 11 bases between them. This CDR3 is CASSVLQGNTEAFF. CDR3 in DNA: TGTGCCAGCAGTGTTTTGCAGGGGAACACTGAAGCTTTCTTT.

This clonotype was detected a few times. The chain employs TRBV11-3 and TRBJ1-5, with 7 nucleotides matching TRBD1. Trimming took 7 bases from V and 5 from J; bases not matched to a gene: 14. The CDR3 totals 16 residues. Germline CDR1 SGHNT, CDR2 YENEEA. CDR3 protein: CASNRETGQSDQPQHF. DNA of the CDR3: TGTGCCAGCAACAGGGAGACGGGACAGAGCGATCAGCCCCAGCATTTT.

The V gene is TRBV12-3 or TRBV12-4, the J gene TRBJ2-7; D is unresolved. This CDR3 has 12 amino acids. Trimming left V 5 bases short and J 6 bases short, with 11 bases between. The CDR3 DNA sequence: TGTGCCAGCAGTATGACTGACGGCGAGCAGTACGTC. Translating it yields CASSMTDGEQYV.